The 27 T cell receptor beta chains listed next were all sequenced from one sample in a study of graft-versus-host responses after intestinal transplantation. Sequencing used immunoSEQ multiplex PCR; TCRdb keeps in-frame clones, though not all of them. The sample contains 11,000 to 15,000 clones, about 30% of which appear only once. This specimen was alloreactive CD4+ T cells from a mixed lymphocyte reaction culture, taken before intestinal transplant. Noted subset: CFSE-low proliferating T cells sorted from approximately 6-day pre-transplant mixed lymphocyte reaction (GvH or HvG direction). The receptors originated from a human patient who received an intestinal transplant.

Written as DNA, the CDR3 is TGTGCCAGCAGTCTGACTAGCGGCGCTTACGAGCAGTACTTC. Translation: CASSLTSGAYEQYF. The rearrangement joins TRBV11-3 to TRBJ2-7; 9 bases are shared with TRBD2. The CDR3 runs to 14 residues. The V gene's germline CDR1 is SGHNT and CDR2 YENEEA. V lost 6 bases to trimming and J lost 4 bases; unmatched junction nucleotides: 7.

This clone was seen more than once but under ten times. The J gene is TRBJ2-5, the V gene TRBV18, with D maybe TRBD1 (5 bases). Trimming took 1 base from V and 4 from J, leaving 16 bases between them. CDR1 is KGHSH and CDR2 is LQKENI in the germline V gene. The CDR3 runs to 16 residues. The CDR3 nucleotides read TGTGCCAGCTCACCACGGCAGGGAAGAGGTGGAGAGACCCAGTACTTC. Translation gives CASSPRQGRGGETQYF. Full variable domain (missing parts from reference TRBV18 and TRBJ2-5): NAGVMQNPRHLVRRRGQEARLRCSPMKGHSHVYWYRQLPEEGLKFMVYLQKENIIDESGMPKERFSAEFPKEGPSILRIQQVVRGDSAAYFCASSPRQGRGGETQYFGPGTRLLVL.

As regards this clone: One junction end does not reproduce the germline sequence, and a read error may be involved. The chain combines TRBV5-1 with TRBJ2-3, with 11 bases matching TRBD2. CDR1 and CDR2 from the germline V gene are SGHRS and YFSETQ. The CDR3 has 15 amino acids. Here the CDR3 DNA reads TGTGCCAGCAGCGTACTAGCGGGAGTGGGGGATACGCAGTATTTT. Translated: CASSVLAGVGDTQYF.

This chain links TRBV5-1 with TRBJ2-7; D is uncertain. V was trimmed by 3 bases and J by 4 bases, leaving 17 bases between them. Germline loops: CDR1 SGHRS, CDR2 YFSETQ. The CDR3 extends over 15 amino acids. The CDR3 sequence is CASSSSAGVEYEQYF. The CDR3 nucleotides are TGCGCCAGCAGCTCGTCGGCTGGAGTCGAGTACGAGCAGTACTTC.

The chain couples TRBV5-1 to TRBJ2-5; D is ambiguous. V shed 4 bases and J shed 1 base, with 8 bases lying between them. The CDR3 runs 13 residues. Germline CDR1 SGHRS, CDR2 YFSETQ. CDR3 sequence: CASSPNSQETQYF. For the CDR3, the DNA is TGCGCCAGCAGCCCGAACAGCCAAGAGACCCAGTACTTC.

This chain joins TRBV6-5 and TRBJ1-2; possible D gene TRBD1, 5 bases. The germline gives CDR1 MNHEY, CDR2 SVGAGI. V lost 0 bases to trimming and J lost 4 bases, with 12 bases between them. The CDR3 length is 15 residues. Here the CDR3 DNA reads TGTGCCAGCAGTTACTCGAAGACAGCCCCCTATGGCTACACCTTC. Amino acids: CASSYSKTAPYGYTF.

The chain links TRBV19 to TRBJ2-5, with D perhaps TRBD1 (5 bases). Germline V gene data show CDR1 as LNHDA and CDR2 as SQIVND (reference sequence). The CDR3 is made up of 16 amino acids. V was shortened by 5 bases and J by 2 bases, with 18 bases between the two germline ends. DNA for the CDR3: TGTGCCAGTAGTTATAGGGGATTAGCCCTACAAGAGACCCAGTACTTC. Translation: CASSYRGLALQETQYF.

CDR3 sequence: CASKQAGGPYEQYF. CDR3 DNA sequence: TGTGCCAGCAAGCAAGCGGGAGGGCCCTACGAGCAGTACTTC. The genes are TRBV6-6 and TRBJ2-7; 10 nucleotides line up with TRBD2. The germline V gene encodes CDR1 MNHNY and CDR2 SVGAGI (reference sequence). The ends lost 7 bases at V and 2 bases at J; junction bases unmatched: 5. CDR3 length equals 14 residues.

The CDR3 DNA sequence: TGTGCCAGCAGTTTCCAGACAGTCCTCTATGGCTACACCTTC. This sequence encodes CASSFQTVLYGYTF. The chain couples TRBV28 to TRBJ1-2; a weak D match, TRBD1 (5 bases). Trimming took 3 bases from V and 4 from J, leaving 12 bases between them. This CDR3 region has 14 residues. Germline lookup yields CDR1 MDHEN and CDR2 SYDVKM.

This CDR3 reads CASSQTTSGDNEQFF. CDR3 nucleotide sequence: TGTGCCAGCTCACAAACGACTAGCGGGGACAATGAGCAGTTCTTC. The chain combines TRBV18 with TRBJ2-1, with 11 bases lining up with TRBD2. Germline V gene sequence: CDR1 KGHSH, CDR2 LQKENI. The CDR3 consists of 15 residues. With 4 bases clipped from V and 5 bases from J, the junction kept 4 bases outside the gene matches.

J is TRBJ1-2 and V is TRBV5-1; the D gene is possibly TRBD1 (5 bases). With 0 bases removed from V and 8 bases from J, the gap between germline ends came to 14 bases. Germline CDR1 SGHRS, CDR2 YFSETQ. The CDR3 has 14 residues. CDR3 DNA sequence: TGCGCCAGCAGCTTGGGAGGGCAGGGAAAGGGCTACACCTTC. Its translation: CASSLGGQGKGYTF.

The chain joins TRBV6-1 to TRBJ2-5; maybe TRBD1 (6 bases). Germline V gene lookup returns CDR1 MNHNS and CDR2 SASEGT. The CDR3 is made up of 14 amino acids. The V end lost 6 bases, the J end lost 2 bases, and 13 bases lay between the germline ends. The CDR3 is CASSSTGLQETQYF. The CDR3 DNA sequence: TGTGCCAGCAGCTCCACAGGGTTACAAGAGACCCAGTACTTC.

The chain carries TRBV6-6 and TRBJ2-7; D possibly corresponds to TRBD1 (5 bases). Germline assignment: CDR1 MNHNY and CDR2 SVGAGI (reference sequence). V dropped 0 bases and J dropped 5 bases, with 17 bases sitting between them. This CDR3 spans 16 amino acids. In DNA, the CDR3 is TGTGCCAGCAGTTACTCGAAGGGGCTGCTTGTTGACGAGCAGTACTTC. Protein product: CASSYSKGLLVDEQYF.

The chain uses TRBV10-3 and TRBJ2-1; 11 positions agree with TRBD2. With 4 bases clipped from V and 6 bases from J, the junction kept 11 bases outside the gene matches. CDR1 ENHRY and CDR2 SYGVKD come from the germline V gene. This CDR3 region has 17 residues. CDR3 sequence: CAISVNSGRAGGNEQFF. The CDR3 DNA reads as TGTGCCATCAGTGTTAATAGCGGGAGGGCCGGGGGCAATGAGCAGTTCTTC.

This clone turned up a few times. This chain links TRBV5-1 with TRBJ2-1; 7 bases fit TRBD2. The germline gives CDR1 SGHRS, CDR2 YFSETQ. The J segment lost 1 base and the V segment lost 0 bases, leaving 7 bases of the junction unmatched. CDR3 length: 17 amino acids. CDR3 amino acids: CASSLVDLAVSYNEQFF. In DNA, the CDR3 is TGCGCCAGCAGCTTGGTGGATCTAGCGGTTTCCTACAATGAGCAGTTCTTC.

The chain carries TRBV28 and TRBJ2-7, with a possible D match to TRBD1 (6 bases). In germline, CDR1 is MDHEN, CDR2 SYDVKM. This CDR3 is 15 amino acids long. Trimming shortened V by 4 bases and J by 3 bases, and 16 bases separated the two germline ends. The CDR3 sequence: CASSSRGPQGYEQYF. DNA for the CDR3: TGTGCCAGCAGTTCCAGGGGCCCGCAGGGCTACGAGCAGTACTTC.

This chain joins TRBV29-1 and TRBJ1-1; D remains unclear. There are 12 residues in the CDR3. Germline loops: CDR1 SQVTM, CDR2 ANQGSEA. V gave up 4 bases and J gave up 4 bases, with 10 bases separating them. This chain's CDR3 is CSVARGSTEAFF. DNA of the CDR3: TGCAGCGTTGCACGTGGGAGCACTGAAGCTTTCTTT.

The chain employs TRBV30 and TRBJ1-5; tentative D call: TRBD1 (5 bases). Trimming took off 6 bases at V and 5 bases at J, with 14 bases between the two ends. This CDR3 contains 13 residues. CDR1 GTSNPN and CDR2 SVGIG come from the germline V gene (reference sequence). CDR3 residues: CACGRQLYQPQHF. The DNA of the CDR3 is TGTGCCTGTGGAAGACAGCTTTATCAGCCCCAGCATTTT.

This clone was detected only a few times. The CDR3 nucleotides are TGCGCCAGCAGCGCCGGGACAGTTGAGCAGTTCTTC. Its translation is CASSAGTVEQFF. The chain joins TRBV5-1 to TRBJ2-1, with 7 bases fitting TRBD1. Unmatched junction bases numbered 4, after V lost 4 bases and J lost 9 bases. Germline V CDR1 and CDR2: SGHRS, YFSETQ. This CDR3 has 12 residues.

The chain employs TRBV7-6 and TRBJ2-7, with no clear D. The CDR3 is made up of 11 amino acids. V was trimmed by 2 bases and J by 5 bases, leaving 4 bases between them. Germline CDR1 is SGHVS and CDR2 is FNYEAQ. This CDR3 reads CASSLNDEQYF. CDR3 bases: TGTGCCAGCAGCTTAAACGACGAGCAGTACTTC.

In its sample, this clone was seen once. This sequence joins TRBV4-1 and TRBJ2-3; 8 bases are shared with TRBD2. This CDR3 contains 15 residues. V trimming: 4 bases; J trimming: 5 bases; junction bases outside the gene matches: 8. Germline values: CDR1 MGHRA, CDR2 YSYEKL. The chain's CDR3 is CASSPVSGNGDTQYF. The CDR3 DNA reads TGCGCCAGCAGCCCGGTTAGCGGGAATGGAGATACGCAGTATTTT.

The chain employs TRBV2 and TRBJ2-3; TRBD2 is a possible D gene (5 bases). The CDR3 extends over 13 amino acids. Looked up from germline, CDR1 is SNHLY and CDR2 is FYNNEI. Between the trimmed V and J ends, which lost 6 bases and 6 bases, there was a span of 13 bases. CDR3 coding DNA: TGTGCCAGCAGGGACTCTACCGGGGATACGCAGTATTTT. Amino acids: CASRDSTGDTQYF.

The chain combines TRBV30 with TRBJ1-1, with 7 bases matching TRBD1. After removal of 4 bases from V and 7 bases from J, the junction contained 9 bases not matched to a gene. Germline V lookup: CDR1 GTSNPN, CDR2 SVGIG (reference sequence). The CDR3 covers 13 residues. The CDR3 loop is CAWNRDRSLEAFF. For the CDR3, the DNA is TGTGCCTGGAATAGGGACAGATCGCTTGAAGCTTTCTTT.

This clone showed up just a few times. The CDR3 region is CASSKIQGGNQPQHF. The DNA of the CDR3 is TGTGCCAGCAGTAAAATTCAGGGGGGCAATCAGCCCCAGCATTTT. V is TRBV6-5 and J is TRBJ1-5; 7 nucleotides line up with TRBD1. V shed 5 bases, J shed 2 bases, and the junction held 6 bases outside the gene matches. Germline assignment: CDR1 MNHEY and CDR2 SVGAGI. This CDR3 comprises 15 residues.

This clone was detected a few times. The chain has TRBV7-2 and TRBJ2-7; 12 bases agree with TRBD2. CDR1 is SGHTA and CDR2 is FQGNSA in the germline V gene. The CDR3 spans 18 residues. V shed 5 bases and J 2 bases; nucleotides not matched to a gene: 13. CDR3 nucleotide sequence: TGTGCCAGCAGCCTCCTTGGGGGACTAGCGGGTTTCGCCTACGAGCAGTACTTC. Encoded protein: CASSLLGGLAGFAYEQYF.

The chain recombines TRBV6-6 with TRBJ2-1; TRBD2 matches 10 bases. Germline assignment: CDR1 MNHNY and CDR2 SVGAGI (reference sequence). CDR3 size: 15 residues. After removal of 4 bases from V and 7 bases from J, the junction contained 7 bases not matched to a gene. The CDR3 is CASSSVAGGGNEQFF. The CDR3 DNA reads as TGTGCCAGCAGTTCCGTAGCGGGAGGAGGGAATGAGCAGTTCTTC.

The rearrangement joins TRBV29-1 to TRBJ2-1; maybe TRBD1 (6 bases). Trimming took off 7 bases at V and 9 bases at J, with 10 bases between the two ends. There are 10 residues in the CDR3. Germline loops: CDR1 SQVTM, CDR2 ANQGSEA. The CDR3 nucleotides read TGCAGCGCCCGAGGGGGTGAGCAGTTCTTC. Amino acid sequence: CSARGGEQFF.